The subject of this entry is one T cell receptor beta chain. This entry belongs to a study of blood T cell repertoires in COVID-19. Produced via immunoSEQ multiplex PCR; TCRdb's table is partial and in-frame only. In the table there are hundreds of thousands of clones, approximately 90% of which are singletons. V lost 5 bases, J lost 1 base, and 4 bases stayed unmatched. Germline V gene data show CDR1 as SGHVS and CDR2 as FQNEAQ. The CDR3 totals 15 residues. Sequencing was done on a sample of peripheral blood. This chain connects TRBV7-8 to TRBJ2-5; 10 bases are a match to TRBD1. The sequence derives from a woman between 25 and 40 years old with acute or convalescent COVID-19. CDR3: CASSLRTGGQETQYF. In nucleotides, the CDR3 is TGTGCCAGCAGCCTGAGGACAGGGGGCCAAGAGACCCAGTACTTC.